The rows below give T cell receptor beta chains drawn from one sample of a study of shared clonotypes between healthy human individuals. Only in-frame clones appear in the TCRdb table, and some are missing; sequencing was by immunoSEQ multiplex PCR. Of around 700,000 clones listed, around 72% are singletons. The sample consisted of memory CD4+ T cells sorted from blood. Receptors originate from a woman in her twenties or thirties in good health. CDR3s include the opening cysteine and the closing phenylalanine or tryptophan. A D gene is named only where the DNA matches it firmly. Clone size is given for some rows only: seen once, a few or many times, or a class if the clone is expanded.

J,D,V,size,DNA,CDR3
TRBJ2-1,.,TRBV5-1,many,TGCGCCAGCAGCTTGGTAGGCGGGGGCCCCCCGAATGAGCAGTTCTTC,CASSLVGGGPPNEQFF
TRBJ1-5,.,TRBV28,.,TGTGCCAGCAGTTTTAAGGCAGGGAATCAGCCCCAGCATTTT,CASSFKAGNQPQHF
TRBJ2-7,.,TRBV11-2,.,TGTGCCAGCAGCTTAGATGGCCAAACCACCTCCTCCCAGTACTTC,CASSLDGQTTSSQYF
TRBJ2-1,.,TRBV10-1,few,TGCGCCAGCAGTGACCCTGTTAGGAATGAGCAGTTCTTC,CASSDPVRNEQFF
TRBJ1-1,.,TRBV5-4,few,TGTGCCAGCAGTTGGGAACCGGGAACTGAAGCTTTCTTT,CASSWEPGTEAFF
TRBJ1-1,.,TRBV5-1,few,TGCGCCAGCAGCTTGGAGGTCGGCGGGAACACTGAAGCTTTCTTT,CASSLEVGGNTEAFF
TRBJ2-5,.,TRBV4-1,once,TGCGCCAGCAGCCATACACTACCTCGTGAGAGCCGGGAGACCCAGTACTTC,CASSHTLPRESRETQYF
TRBJ2-3,TRBD2,TRBV9,.,TGTGCCAGCAGCGTAGCTATGGCGGGAGCGACAGATACGCAGTATTTT,CASSVAMAGATDTQYF
TRBJ2-7,TRBD1,TRBV29-1,many,TGCAGCGTGGTCCGTGACAGGGGCTCCTACGAGCAGTACTTC,CSVVRDRGSYEQYF
TRBJ2-5,.,TRBV7-3,.,TGTGCCAGCAGCTTTTCCGGGACGCAACAAGAGACCCAGTACTTC,CASSFSGTQQETQYF
TRBJ2-3,TRBD1,TRBV6-6,.,TGTGCCAGCAGTTACACAACAGGGGTGAGGACGCAGTATTTT,CASSYTTGVRTQYF
TRBJ2-7,.,TRBV5-1,.,TGCGCCAGCAGCCCCGGGTGGGGAAGCTCCTACGAGCAGTACTTC,CASSPGWGSSYEQYF
TRBJ1-2,.,TRBV10-3,.,TGTGCCATCAAGGCCGCGGACGGGCCGGGTGGCTACACCTTC,CAIKAADGPGGYTF
TRBJ2-7,TRBD1,TRBV7-2,.,TGTGCCAGCAGCTCTGGGGGACAGGGGGCCCACGAGCAGTACTTC,CASSSGGQGAHEQYF
TRBJ2-4,.,TRBV7-9,.,TGTGCCAGCAGCTTAGCGCTTAGCGAGTTAGCCAAAAACATTCAGTACTTC,CASSLALSELAKNIQYF
TRBJ2-5,.,TRBV6-1,few,TGTGCCAGCAGACCCCGCCATCCGAGCGTGGAGACCCAGTACTTC,CASRPRHPSVETQYF
TRBJ2-7,TRBD1,TRBV5-1,.,TGCGCCAGCACTTTAGCCGGGACAGGGCATTACGAGCAGTACTTC,CASTLAGTGHYEQYF
TRBJ2-1,.,TRBV20-1,.,TGCAGTGCTAGTTTGAATGAGCAGTTCTTC,CSASLNEQFF